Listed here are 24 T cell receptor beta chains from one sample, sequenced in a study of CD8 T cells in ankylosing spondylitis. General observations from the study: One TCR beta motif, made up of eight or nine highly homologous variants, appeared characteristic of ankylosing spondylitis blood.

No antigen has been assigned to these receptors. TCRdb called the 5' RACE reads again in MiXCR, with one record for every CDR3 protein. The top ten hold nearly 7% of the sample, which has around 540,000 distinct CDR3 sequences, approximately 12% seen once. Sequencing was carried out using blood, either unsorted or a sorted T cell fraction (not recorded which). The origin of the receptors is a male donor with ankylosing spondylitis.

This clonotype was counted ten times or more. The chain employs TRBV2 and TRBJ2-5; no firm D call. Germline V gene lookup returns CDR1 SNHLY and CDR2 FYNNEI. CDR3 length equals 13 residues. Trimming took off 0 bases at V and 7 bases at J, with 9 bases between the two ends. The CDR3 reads CASSEADLGTQYF. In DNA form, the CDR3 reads TGTGCCAGCAGTGAAGCGGATCTGGGGACCCAGTACTTC.

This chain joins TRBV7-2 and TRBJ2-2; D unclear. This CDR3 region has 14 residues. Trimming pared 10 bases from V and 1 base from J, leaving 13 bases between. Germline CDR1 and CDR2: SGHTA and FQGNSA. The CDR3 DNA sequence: TGTGCCATCCAAGGTCCAGTGAACACCGGGGAGCTGTTTTTT. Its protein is CAIQGPVNTGELFF.

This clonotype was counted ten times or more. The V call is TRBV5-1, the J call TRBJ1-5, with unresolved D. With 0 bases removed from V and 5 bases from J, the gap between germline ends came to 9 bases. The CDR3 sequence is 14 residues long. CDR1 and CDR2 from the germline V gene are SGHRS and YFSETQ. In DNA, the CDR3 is TGCGCCAGCAGCTTGGCTTCGGGTTATCAGCCCCAGCATTTT. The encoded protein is CASSLASGYQPQHF.

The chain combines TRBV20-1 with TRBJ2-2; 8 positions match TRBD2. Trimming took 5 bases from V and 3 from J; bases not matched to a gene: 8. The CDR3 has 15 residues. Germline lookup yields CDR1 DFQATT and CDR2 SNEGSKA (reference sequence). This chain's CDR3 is CSAPKREYDTGELFF. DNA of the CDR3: TGCAGTGCTCCCAAGCGGGAGTATGACACCGGGGAGCTGTTTTTT.

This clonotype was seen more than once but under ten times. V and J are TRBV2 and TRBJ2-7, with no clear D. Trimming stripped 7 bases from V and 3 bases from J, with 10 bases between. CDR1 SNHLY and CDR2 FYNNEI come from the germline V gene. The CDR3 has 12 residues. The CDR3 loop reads CASKDLDYEQYF. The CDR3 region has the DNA TGTGCCAGCAAGGACCTGGACTACGAGCAGTACTTC.

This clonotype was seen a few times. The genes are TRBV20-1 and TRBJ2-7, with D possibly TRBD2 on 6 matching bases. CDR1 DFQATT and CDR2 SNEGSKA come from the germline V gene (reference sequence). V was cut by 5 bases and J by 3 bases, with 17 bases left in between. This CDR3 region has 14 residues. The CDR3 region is CSAPLPPGGYEQYF. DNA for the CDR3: TGCAGTGCTCCCCTCCCCCCCGGGGGCTACGAGCAGTACTTC.

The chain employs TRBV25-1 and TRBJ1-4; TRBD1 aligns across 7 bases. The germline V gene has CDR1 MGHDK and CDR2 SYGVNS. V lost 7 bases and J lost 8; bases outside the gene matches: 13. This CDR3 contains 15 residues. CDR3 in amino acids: CASTETGNFNEKLFF. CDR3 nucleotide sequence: TGTGCCAGCACCGAGACAGGGAACTTCAACGAAAAACTGTTTTTT.

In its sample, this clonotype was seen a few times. The CDR3 loop is CASRVGGSSYNEQFF. The CDR3 DNA is TGTGCCAGCAGAGTTGGGGGGAGCTCCTACAATGAGCAGTTCTTC. The gene calls are TRBV7-8 and TRBJ2-1, with a possible D match to TRBD2 (6 bases). CDR3 length: 15 residues. Trimming removed 6 bases at V and 0 bases at J, with 12 bases between. CDR1 is SGHVS and CDR2 is FQNEAQ in the germline V gene.

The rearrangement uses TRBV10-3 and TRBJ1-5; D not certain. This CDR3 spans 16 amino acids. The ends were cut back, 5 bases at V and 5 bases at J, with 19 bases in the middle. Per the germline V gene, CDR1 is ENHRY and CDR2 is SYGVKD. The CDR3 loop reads CAISPKKDGTDQPQHF. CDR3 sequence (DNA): TGTGCCATCAGTCCCAAGAAGGACGGTACGGATCAGCCCCAGCATTTT.

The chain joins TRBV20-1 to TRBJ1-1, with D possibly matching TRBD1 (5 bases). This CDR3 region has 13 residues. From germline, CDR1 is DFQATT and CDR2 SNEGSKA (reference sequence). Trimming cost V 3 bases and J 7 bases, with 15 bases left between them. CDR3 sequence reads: CSASADGGFEAFF. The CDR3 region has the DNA TGCAGTGCTAGTGCGGACGGGGGATTTGAAGCTTTCTTT.

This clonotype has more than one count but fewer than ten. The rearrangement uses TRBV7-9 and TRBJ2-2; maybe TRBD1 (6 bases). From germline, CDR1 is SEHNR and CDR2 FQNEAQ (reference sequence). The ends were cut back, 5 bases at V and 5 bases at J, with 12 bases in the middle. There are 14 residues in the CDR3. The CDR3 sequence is CASSRPGDTGELFF. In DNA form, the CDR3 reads TGTGCCAGCAGCCGCCCAGGGGATACCGGGGAGCTGTTTTTT.

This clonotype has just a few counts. The CDR3 protein is CASSQVMGPTGELFF. The CDR3 nucleotides are TGTGCCAGCAGCCAAGTTATGGGGCCCACCGGGGAGCTGTTTTTT. V and J are TRBV4-2 and TRBJ2-2, with D possibly being TRBD1 (5 bases). V lost 1 base and J lost 4, with 10 bases in between. Germline CDR1 reads LGHNA; CDR2 reads YNFKEQ. The CDR3 totals 15 residues.

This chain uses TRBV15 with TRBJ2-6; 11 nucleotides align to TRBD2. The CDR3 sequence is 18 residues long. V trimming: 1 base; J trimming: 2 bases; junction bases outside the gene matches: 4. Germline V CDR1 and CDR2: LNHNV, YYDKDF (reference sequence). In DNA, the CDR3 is TGTGCCACCAGCAGAGGGCTAGCGGGAGGTACTGGGGCCAACGTCCTGACTTTC. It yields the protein CATSRGLAGGTGANVLTF. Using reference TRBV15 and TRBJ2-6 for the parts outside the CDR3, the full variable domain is DAMVIQNPRYQVTQFGKPVTLSCSQTLNHNVMYWYQQKSSQAPKLLFHYYDKDFNNEADTPDNFQSRRPNTSFCFLDIRSPGLGDTAMYLCATSRGLAGGTGANVLTFGAGSRLTVL.

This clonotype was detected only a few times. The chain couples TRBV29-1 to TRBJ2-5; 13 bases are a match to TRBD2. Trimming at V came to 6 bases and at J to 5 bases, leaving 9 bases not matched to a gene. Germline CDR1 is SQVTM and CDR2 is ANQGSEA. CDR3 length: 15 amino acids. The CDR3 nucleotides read TGCAGCGTGGGCTGGACTAGCGGGAGTAGGGAGACCCAGTACTTC. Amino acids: CSVGWTSGSRETQYF.

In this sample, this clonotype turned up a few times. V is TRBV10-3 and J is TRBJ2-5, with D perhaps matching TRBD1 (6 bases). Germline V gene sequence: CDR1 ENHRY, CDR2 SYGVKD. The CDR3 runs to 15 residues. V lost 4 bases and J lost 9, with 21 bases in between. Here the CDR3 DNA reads TGTGCCATCAGTGTTGGAGGACAGCAGCTAGGGTCCCAGTACTTC. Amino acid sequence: CAISVGGQQLGSQYF.

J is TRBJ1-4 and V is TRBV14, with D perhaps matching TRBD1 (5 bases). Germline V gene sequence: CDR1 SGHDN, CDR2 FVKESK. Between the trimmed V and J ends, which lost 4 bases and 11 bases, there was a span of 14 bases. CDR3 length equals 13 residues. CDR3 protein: CASSLLGTWKLFF. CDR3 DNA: TGTGCCAGCAGCCTGCTTGGGACGTGGAAACTGTTTTTT.

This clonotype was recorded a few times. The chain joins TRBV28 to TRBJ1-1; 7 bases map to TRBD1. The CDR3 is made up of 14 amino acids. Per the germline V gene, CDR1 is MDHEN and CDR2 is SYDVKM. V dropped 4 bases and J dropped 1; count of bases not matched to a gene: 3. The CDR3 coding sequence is TGTGCCAGCAGTTCCCCAGGGGGGAACACTGAAGCTTTCTTT. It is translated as CASSSPGGNTEAFF.

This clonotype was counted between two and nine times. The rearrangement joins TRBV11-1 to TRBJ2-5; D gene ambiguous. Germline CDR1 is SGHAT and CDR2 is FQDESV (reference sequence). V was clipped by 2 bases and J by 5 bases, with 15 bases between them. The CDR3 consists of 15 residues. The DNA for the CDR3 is TGTGCCAGCAGCTTACGTGGTAATAAGGTCGAGACCCAGTACTTC. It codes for CASSLRGNKVETQYF.

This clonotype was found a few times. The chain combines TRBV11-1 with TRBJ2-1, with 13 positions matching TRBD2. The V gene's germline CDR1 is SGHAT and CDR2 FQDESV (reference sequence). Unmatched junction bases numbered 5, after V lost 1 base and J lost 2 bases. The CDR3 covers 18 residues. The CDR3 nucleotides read TGTGCCAGCAGCTTAGGACTAGCGGGAGGCCCCCCCTACAATGAGCAGTTCTTC. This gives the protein CASSLGLAGGPPYNEQFF.

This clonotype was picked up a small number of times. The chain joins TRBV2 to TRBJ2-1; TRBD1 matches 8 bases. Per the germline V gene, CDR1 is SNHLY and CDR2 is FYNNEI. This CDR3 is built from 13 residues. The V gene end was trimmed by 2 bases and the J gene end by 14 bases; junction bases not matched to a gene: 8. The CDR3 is CASSEQGQVFEFF. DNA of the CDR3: TGTGCCAGCAGTGAACAGGGACAGGTTTTTGAGTTCTTC.

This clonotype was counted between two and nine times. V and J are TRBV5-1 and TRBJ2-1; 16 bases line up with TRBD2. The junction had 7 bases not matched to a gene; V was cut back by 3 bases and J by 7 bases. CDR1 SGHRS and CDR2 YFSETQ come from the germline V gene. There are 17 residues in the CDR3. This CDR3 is CASSSGTSGRALNEQFF. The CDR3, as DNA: TGCGCCAGCAGCTCCGGGACTAGCGGGAGGGCCTTAAATGAGCAGTTCTTC. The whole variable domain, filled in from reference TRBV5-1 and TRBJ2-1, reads KAGVTQTPRYLIKTRGQQVTLSCSPISGHRSVSWYQQTPGQGLQFLFEYFSETQRNKGNFPGRFSGRQFSNSRSEMNVSTLELGDSALYLCASSSGTSGRALNEQFFGPGTRLTVL.

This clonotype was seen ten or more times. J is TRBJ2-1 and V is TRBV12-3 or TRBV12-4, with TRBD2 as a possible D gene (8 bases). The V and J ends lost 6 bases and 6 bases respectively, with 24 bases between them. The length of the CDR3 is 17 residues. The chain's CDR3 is CASSQTGTGLVANEQFF. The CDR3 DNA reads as TGTGCCAGCAGCCAGACAGGGACGGGACTAGTAGCCAATGAGCAGTTCTTC.

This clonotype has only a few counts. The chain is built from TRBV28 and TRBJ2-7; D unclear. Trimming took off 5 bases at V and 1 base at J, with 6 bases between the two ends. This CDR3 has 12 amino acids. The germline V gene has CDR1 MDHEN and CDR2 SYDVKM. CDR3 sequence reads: CASSDGSYEQYV. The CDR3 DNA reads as TGTGCCAGCAGTGACGGATCCTACGAGCAGTACGTC.

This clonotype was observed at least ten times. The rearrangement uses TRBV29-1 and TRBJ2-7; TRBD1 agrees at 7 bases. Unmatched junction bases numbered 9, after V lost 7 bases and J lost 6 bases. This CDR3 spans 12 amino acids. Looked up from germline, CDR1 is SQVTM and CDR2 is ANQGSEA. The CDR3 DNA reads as TGCAGCGACGTAGGACAGGCGTGCGAGCAGTACGTC. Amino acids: CSDVGQACEQYV.